This T cell receptor (beta chain) was documented in a study of vaccination effects on CD4 cells after COVID-19. Germline V gene data show CDR1 as MNHNY and CDR2 as SVGAGI (reference sequence). The V end lost 2 bases, the J end lost 4 bases, and 14 bases lay between the germline ends. This CDR3 is built from 15 residues. Having been cultured for 9 to 11 days, the cells underwent CD4+ T cell isolation. For this clone: Its antigen is as yet unknown.

The data were produced by immunoSEQ multiplex PCR, yet TCRdb's version contains in-frame clones alone and is incomplete. Of approximately 37,000 clones detected, about 70% appear once; the ten largest clones hold about 3%. The chain joins TRBV6-6 to TRBJ1-2; D might be TRBD1 (6 bases). Sample: CD4+ T cells from PBMCs cultured without peptide, taken before COVID-19 vaccination. The sequence was obtained from a human donor who received a COVID-19 vaccine. As DNA, the CDR3 is TGTGCCAGCAGTTACGTAGGGGGTATATCCTATGGCTACACCTTC. It translates to CASSYVGGISYGYTF.